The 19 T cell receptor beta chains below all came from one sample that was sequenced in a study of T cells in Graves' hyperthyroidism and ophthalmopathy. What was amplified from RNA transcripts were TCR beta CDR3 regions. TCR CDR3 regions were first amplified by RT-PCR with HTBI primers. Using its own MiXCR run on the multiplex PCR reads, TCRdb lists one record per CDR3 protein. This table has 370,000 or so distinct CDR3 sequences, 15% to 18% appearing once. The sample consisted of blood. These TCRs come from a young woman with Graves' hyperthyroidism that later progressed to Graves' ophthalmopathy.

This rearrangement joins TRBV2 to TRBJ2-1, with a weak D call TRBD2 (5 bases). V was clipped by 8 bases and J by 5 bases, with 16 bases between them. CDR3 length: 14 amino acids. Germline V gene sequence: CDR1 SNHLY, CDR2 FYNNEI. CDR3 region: CASGRMGANNEQFF. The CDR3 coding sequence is TGTGCCAGCGGACGAATGGGAGCCAACAATGAGCAGTTCTTC.

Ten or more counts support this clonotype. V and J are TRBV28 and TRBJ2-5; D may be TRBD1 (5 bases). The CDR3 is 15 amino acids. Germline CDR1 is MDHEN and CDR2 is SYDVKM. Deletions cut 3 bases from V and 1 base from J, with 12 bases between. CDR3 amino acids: CASSFSTGFQETQYF. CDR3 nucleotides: TGTGCCAGCAGTTTTTCAACAGGATTCCAAGAGACCCAGTACTTC.

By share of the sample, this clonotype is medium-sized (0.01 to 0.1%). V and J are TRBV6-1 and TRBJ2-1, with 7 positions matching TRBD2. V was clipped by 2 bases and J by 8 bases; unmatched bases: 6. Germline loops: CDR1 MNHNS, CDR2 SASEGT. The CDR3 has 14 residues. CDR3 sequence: CASSELAGEDEQFF. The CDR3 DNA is TGTGCCAGCAGTGAACTGGCGGGAGAGGATGAGCAGTTCTTC.

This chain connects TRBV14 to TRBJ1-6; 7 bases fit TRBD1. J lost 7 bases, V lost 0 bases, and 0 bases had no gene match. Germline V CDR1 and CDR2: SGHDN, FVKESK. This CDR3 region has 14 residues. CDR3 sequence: CASSQDRGNSPLHF. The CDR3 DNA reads TGTGCCAGCAGCCAAGACAGGGGGAATTCACCCCTCCACTTT.

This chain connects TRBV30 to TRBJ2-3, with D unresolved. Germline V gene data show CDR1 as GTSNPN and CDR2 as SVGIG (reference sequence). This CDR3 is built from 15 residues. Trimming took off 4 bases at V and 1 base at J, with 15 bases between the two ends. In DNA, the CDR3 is TGTGCCTGGAACCTACCAACGGATCGCACAGATACGCAGTATTTT. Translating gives CAWNLPTDRTDTQYF.

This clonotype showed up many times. CDR3 sequence (DNA): TGTGCCAGCAGCCTGGGGGGGGGCGTCATGAATACGCAGTATTTT. This sequence encodes CASSLGGGVMNTQYF. The rearrangement links TRBV12-3 or TRBV12-4 to TRBJ2-3; D possibly corresponds to TRBD2 (7 bases). V gave up 6 bases and J gave up 7 bases, with 20 bases separating them. This CDR3 has 15 amino acids.

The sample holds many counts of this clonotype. CDR3 loop: CASSQSYNEQFF. The CDR3 DNA reads TGTGCCAGCAGTCAGTCCTACAATGAGCAGTTCTTC. The genes are TRBV28 and TRBJ2-1; D unclear. V was pared by 5 bases and J by 1 base, with 3 bases between. Germline V CDR1 and CDR2: MDHEN, SYDVKM. This CDR3 spans 12 amino acids.

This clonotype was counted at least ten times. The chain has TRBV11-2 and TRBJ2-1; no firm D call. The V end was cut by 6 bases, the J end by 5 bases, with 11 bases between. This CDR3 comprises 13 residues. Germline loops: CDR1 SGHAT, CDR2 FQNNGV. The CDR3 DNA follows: TGTGCCAGCAGATCCTATCCCCACAATGAGCAGTTCTTC. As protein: CASRSYPHNEQFF.

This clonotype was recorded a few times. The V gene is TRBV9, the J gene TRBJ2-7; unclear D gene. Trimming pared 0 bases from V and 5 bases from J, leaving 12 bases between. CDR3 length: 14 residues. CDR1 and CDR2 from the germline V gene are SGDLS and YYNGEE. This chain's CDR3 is CASSVAPGPHEQYF. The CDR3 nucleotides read TGTGCCAGCAGCGTAGCTCCGGGTCCCCACGAGCAGTACTTC.

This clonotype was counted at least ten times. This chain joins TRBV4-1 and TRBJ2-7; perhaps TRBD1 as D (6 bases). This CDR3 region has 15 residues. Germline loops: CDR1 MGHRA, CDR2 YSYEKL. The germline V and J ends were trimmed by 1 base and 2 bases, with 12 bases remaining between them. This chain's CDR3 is CASSQVAGAPYEQYF. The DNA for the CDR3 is TGCGCCAGCAGCCAAGTGGCAGGGGCCCCCTACGAGCAGTACTTC.

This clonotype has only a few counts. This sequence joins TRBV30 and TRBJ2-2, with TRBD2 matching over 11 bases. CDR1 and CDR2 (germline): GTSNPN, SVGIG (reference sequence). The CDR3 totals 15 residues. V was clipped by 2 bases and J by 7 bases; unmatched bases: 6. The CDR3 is CAWSPLAGAVGELFF. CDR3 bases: TGTGCCTGGAGTCCACTAGCGGGAGCCGTCGGGGAGCTGTTTTTT.

The CDR3 loop reads CAWSPSGSVLNEQYF. CDR3 DNA sequence: TGTGCCTGGAGCCCGAGCGGTTCCGTCCTGAACGAGCAGTACTTC. The chain has TRBV30 and TRBJ2-7; D perhaps matches TRBD2 (5 bases). The germline V gene encodes CDR1 GTSNPN and CDR2 SVGIG (reference sequence). CDR3 length: 15 amino acids. V gave up 3 bases and J gave up 5 bases, with 20 bases separating them.

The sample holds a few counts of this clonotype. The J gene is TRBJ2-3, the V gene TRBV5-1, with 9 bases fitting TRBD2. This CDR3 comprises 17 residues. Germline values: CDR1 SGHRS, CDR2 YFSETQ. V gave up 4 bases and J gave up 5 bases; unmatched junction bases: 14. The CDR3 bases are TGCGCCAGCAGCCAAATGGTAGCGGGAGAAGGAGGAGATACGCAGTATTTT. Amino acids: CASSQMVAGEGGDTQYF.

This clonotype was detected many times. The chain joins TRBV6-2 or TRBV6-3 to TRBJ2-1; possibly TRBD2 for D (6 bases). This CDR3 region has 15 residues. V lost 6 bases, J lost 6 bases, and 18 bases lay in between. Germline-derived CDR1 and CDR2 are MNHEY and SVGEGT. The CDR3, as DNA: TGTGCCAGCAGCGTCGTGGGGGGAAGAAGCAATGAGCAGTTCTTC. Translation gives CASSVVGGRSNEQFF.

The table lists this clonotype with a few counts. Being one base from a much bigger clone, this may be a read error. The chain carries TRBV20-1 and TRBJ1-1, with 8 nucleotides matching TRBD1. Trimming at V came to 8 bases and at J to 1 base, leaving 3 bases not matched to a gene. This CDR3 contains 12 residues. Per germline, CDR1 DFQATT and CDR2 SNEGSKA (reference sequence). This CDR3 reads CSTGTGNTEAFF. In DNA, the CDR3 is TGCAGTACCGGGACAGGGAACACTGAAGCTTTCTTT.

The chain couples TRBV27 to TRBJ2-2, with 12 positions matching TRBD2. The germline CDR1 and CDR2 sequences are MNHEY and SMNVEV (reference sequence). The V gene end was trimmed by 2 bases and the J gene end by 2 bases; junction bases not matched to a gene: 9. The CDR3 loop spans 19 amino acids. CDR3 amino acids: CASSLVGLAGGINTGELFF. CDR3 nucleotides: TGTGCCAGCAGTTTAGTTGGGCTAGCGGGAGGGATAAACACCGGGGAGCTGTTTTTT.

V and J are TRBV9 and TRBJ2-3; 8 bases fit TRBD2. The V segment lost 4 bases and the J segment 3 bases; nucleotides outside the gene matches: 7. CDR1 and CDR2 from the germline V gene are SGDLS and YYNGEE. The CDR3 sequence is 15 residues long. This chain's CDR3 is CASSRGTRETDTQYF. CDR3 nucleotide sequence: TGTGCCAGCAGCAGGGGGACTAGGGAGACAGATACGCAGTATTTT.

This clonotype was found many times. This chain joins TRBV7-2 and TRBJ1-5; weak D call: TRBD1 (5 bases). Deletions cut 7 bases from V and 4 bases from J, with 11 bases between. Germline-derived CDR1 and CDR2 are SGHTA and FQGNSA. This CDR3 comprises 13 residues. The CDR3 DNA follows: TGTGCCAGCACCGGGGGGGGAAATCAGCCCCAGCATTTT. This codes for CASTGGGNQPQHF.

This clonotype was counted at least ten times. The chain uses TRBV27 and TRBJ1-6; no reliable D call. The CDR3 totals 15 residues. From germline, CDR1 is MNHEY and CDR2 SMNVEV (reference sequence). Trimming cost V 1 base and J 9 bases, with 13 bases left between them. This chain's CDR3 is CASSLLSSRGSPLHF. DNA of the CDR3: TGTGCCAGCAGTTTATTATCCAGCCGGGGTTCACCCCTCCACTTT.